The 15 T cell receptor beta chains presented below share a single source sample, sequenced in a study of shared clonotypes between healthy human individuals (dated by TCRdb to about 2020). Libraries were made using the immunoSEQ multiplex PCR assay. TCRdb obtained this table from immuneACCESS and retained in-frame rearrangements with V and J assigned. These tables miss some clones; where compared with another copy, unresolved V genes account for less than half of the shortfall, and the remainder is unexplained. The sample table holds some 2 million clones, of which approximately 95% were seen once. The leading ten clones occupy roughly 1.1% of the sample. CD8 naive samples consisted of CD45RO-negative cells that were positively selected for CCR7, yielding a CD45RA+CCR7+ population without TemRA cells. The source material was naive CD8+ T cells sorted from blood. The label giving this sample's cell subset or site can be read as: CD45RA+CCR7+. These receptors all come from a man aged 18 to 30 in good health.

This clone was observed a single time. The chain joins TRBV29-1 to TRBJ2-2, with TRBD2 matching 8 bases. This CDR3 has 15 amino acids. J lost 1 base, V lost 5 bases, and 6 bases had no gene match. The germline CDR1 and CDR2 sequences are SQVTM and ANQGSEA. CDR3 region: CSVSLAGGNTGELFF. The CDR3 DNA reads TGCAGCGTTTCCCTGGCGGGAGGGAACACCGGGGAGCTGTTTTTT.

V usage is TRBV19 and J usage is TRBJ1-6, with 9 nucleotides matching TRBD1. There are 14 residues in the CDR3. Germline V CDR1 and CDR2: LNHDA, SQIVND (reference sequence). Trimming at V came to 6 bases and at J to 8 bases, leaving 5 bases not matched to a gene. This chain's CDR3 is CASRPGQGHSPLHF. For the CDR3, the DNA is TGTGCCAGTAGACCGGGACAGGGACATTCACCCCTCCACTTT.

Only one count was recorded for this clone. CDR3 sequence: CASTPSYEQYF. Here the CDR3 DNA reads TGTGCCAGCACCCCGAGCTACGAGCAGTACTTC. The rearrangement uses TRBV2 and TRBJ2-7; D not resolved. This CDR3 has 11 residues. Trimming removed 7 bases at V and 3 bases at J, with 7 bases between. Germline values: CDR1 SNHLY, CDR2 FYNNEI. Full variable domain (missing parts from reference TRBV2 and TRBJ2-7): EPEVTQTPSHQVTQMGQEVILRCVPISNHLYFYWYRQILGQKVEFLVSFYNNEISEKSEIFDDQFSVERPDGSNFTLKIRSTKLEDSAMYFCASTPSYEQYFGPGTRLTVT.

The CDR3 nucleotides are TGTGCCAGCAGCTTACGGGGTAACGGGGCCTACAATGAGCAGTTCTTC. Protein product: CASSLRGNGAYNEQFF. The V and J genes are TRBV7-6 and TRBJ2-1; tentative D call: TRBD2 (5 bases). V was trimmed by 2 bases and J by 2 bases, leaving 13 bases between them. The germline V gene encodes CDR1 SGHVS and CDR2 FNYEAQ. The length of the CDR3 is 16 residues.

In this sample, this clone turned up once. The chain has TRBV4-1 and TRBJ1-2; D not certain. V dropped 4 bases and J dropped 0 bases, with 9 bases sitting between them. The CDR3 runs to 14 residues. Germline assignment: CDR1 MGHRA and CDR2 YSYEKL. The CDR3 reads CASSPKVANYGYTF. Written as DNA, the CDR3 is TGCGCCAGCAGCCCGAAAGTGGCTAACTATGGCTACACCTTC.

The rearrangement joins TRBV18 to TRBJ2-7; possible D gene TRBD2, 6 bases. This CDR3 region has 15 residues. Trimming took off 8 bases at V and 0 bases at J, with 17 bases between the two ends. Germline lookup yields CDR1 KGHSH and CDR2 LQKENI. CDR3 residues: CASPTGTHSSYEQYF. CDR3 sequence (DNA): TGTGCCAGCCCAACCGGGACTCACAGCTCCTACGAGCAGTACTTC.

The chain links TRBV13 to TRBJ1-2, with D unresolved. Germline V gene lookup returns CDR1 PRHDT and CDR2 FYEKMQ (reference sequence). The CDR3 is 12 amino acids. Trimming took 6 bases from V and 5 from J, leaving 10 bases between them. The CDR3 loop reads CASSDASYGYTF. The CDR3 region has the DNA TGTGCCAGCAGTGATGCGTCGTATGGCTACACCTTC.

The chain has TRBV11-2 and TRBJ2-7; 10 positions match TRBD1. Germline CDR1 is SGHAT and CDR2 is FQNNGV. With V trimmed by 6 bases and J by 2 bases, 13 bases remained unmatched. There are 17 residues in the CDR3. DNA of the CDR3: TGTGCCAGCAGTCCTGGTACGGGACAGGGGTTAGCCTACGAGCAGTACTTC. The encoded protein is CASSPGTGQGLAYEQYF.

The gene calls are TRBV9 and TRBJ2-7; 10 positions match TRBD1. Per germline, CDR1 SGDLS and CDR2 YYNGEE. J was trimmed by 7 bases and V by 4 bases; bases with no gene match: 11. The CDR3 contains 15 residues. CDR3 sequence (DNA): TGTGCCAGCAGCTCCTCGACAGGGGGCAAGGGGGAGCAGTACTTC. Translated: CASSSSTGGKGEQYF.

The chain is built from TRBV5-1 and TRBJ2-7, with TRBD1 matching 7 bases. The germline V gene has CDR1 SGHRS and CDR2 YFSETQ. V shed 4 bases, J shed 5 bases, and the junction held 6 bases outside the gene matches. This CDR3 has 13 residues. This CDR3 reads CASSEMTGNEQYF. DNA of the CDR3: TGCGCCAGCAGCGAAATGACAGGGAACGAGCAGTACTTC.

The V call is TRBV7-9, the J call TRBJ2-7; D is possibly TRBD1 (6 bases). In germline, CDR1 is SEHNR, CDR2 FQNEAQ (reference sequence). CDR3 size: 16 residues. V gave up 5 bases and J gave up 0 bases, with 17 bases separating them. The CDR3 protein is CASSQTSSGASYEQYF. CDR3 bases: TGTGCCAGCAGCCAAACTAGTTCAGGGGCCTCCTACGAGCAGTACTTC.

Only one count was recorded for this clone. Written as DNA, the CDR3 is TGTGCCACCTTAGCCGGGCGCGAGCAGTACTTC. This codes for CATLAGREQYF. This chain uses TRBV19 with TRBJ2-7; D gene unclear. The CDR3 is 11 residues long. Trimming took 10 bases from V and 6 from J, leaving 13 bases between them. Germline assignment: CDR1 LNHDA and CDR2 SQIVND (reference sequence).

This clone was seen just once. The genes are TRBV9 and TRBJ2-7, with 9 bases identical to TRBD1. Losses at the gene ends were 4 bases for V and 5 bases for J; bases not matched to a gene: 13. The CDR3 spans 16 residues. CDR1 SGDLS and CDR2 YYNGEE come from the germline V gene. The CDR3 bases are TGTGCCAGCAGCCTACAGGGGGCACCTTCTTTCGACGAGCAGTACTTC. Amino acids: CASSLQGAPSFDEQYF.

This chain connects TRBV4-3 to TRBJ2-1; possibly TRBD2 for D (6 bases). CDR1 is LGHNA and CDR2 is YSLEER in the germline V gene. Trimming shortened V by 2 bases and J by 2 bases, and 16 bases separated the two germline ends. This CDR3 has 17 residues. This CDR3 reads CASSQNTDYSTYNEQFF. The CDR3 DNA sequence: TGCGCCAGCAGCCAAAATACGGACTATTCAACCTACAATGAGCAGTTCTTC.

The chain uses TRBV4-1 and TRBJ1-3; possibly TRBD1 for D (6 bases). Trimming took off 1 base at V and 8 bases at J, with 12 bases between the two ends. Germline assignment: CDR1 MGHRA and CDR2 YSYEKL. The CDR3 has 14 residues. CDR3 sequence (DNA): TGCGCCAGCAGCCAAGTGACAGGCAGTCACACCATATATTTT. Encoded protein: CASSQVTGSHTIYF.